These T cell receptor beta chains were read from a single sample in a study of T-cell reconstitution after alpha-beta-depleted transplantation in children. TCRdb reanalysed the PCR reads using MiXCR and keeps one entry per CDR3 protein. This sample has nearly 550,000 distinct CDR3 sequences, with around 19% found just once. Specimen: PBMCs from the stem cell graft donor, collected from the stem cell graft. Receptor source: a human donor who donated a stem cell graft to a child with acute lymphoblastic leukemia. Both conserved end residues are part of each CDR3. Each record gives: CDR3 protein, CDR3 DNA, clone size, CDR3 length, D gene, V gene, J gene. A D gene is named only where the DNA matches it firmly. Clone size is given for some rows only: seen once, a few or many times, or a class if the clone is expanded.

CDR3 protein: CASSWWGLAGTYNEQFF
CDR3 DNA: TGTGCCAGCAGCTGGTGGGGACTAGCGGGCACCTACAATGAGCAGTTCTTC
clone size: NA
CDR3 length: 17
D gene: TRBD2
V gene: TRBV7-2
J gene: TRBJ2-1

CDR3 protein: CASSFLRDLKETQYF
CDR3 DNA: TGTGCCAGCAGCTTTCTTCGGGACCTAAAAGAGACCCAGTACTTC
clone size: NA
CDR3 length: 15
D gene: NA
V gene: TRBV7-9
J gene: TRBJ2-5

CDR3 protein: CASSLWASGIDEQFF
CDR3 DNA: TGTGCCAGCAGTTTATGGGCTAGCGGGATCGATGAGCAGTTCTTC
clone size: once
CDR3 length: 15
D gene: TRBD2
V gene: TRBV27
J gene: TRBJ2-1

CDR3 protein: CASSIQAFSNQPQHF
CDR3 DNA: TGTGCCAGTAGTATTCAGGCGTTTAGCAATCAGCCCCAGCATTTT
clone size: NA
CDR3 length: 15
D gene: NA
V gene: TRBV19
J gene: TRBJ1-5

CDR3 protein: CASSLAGLGEYEKLFF
CDR3 DNA: TGCGCCAGCAGCTTGGCCGGCCTAGGGGAATATGAAAAACTGTTTTTT
clone size: few
CDR3 length: 16
D gene: NA
V gene: TRBV5-1
J gene: TRBJ1-4

CDR3 protein: CASSTRTAPYEQYF
CDR3 DNA: TGTGCCAGCAGCACTCGGACAGCTCCCTACGAGCAGTACTTC
clone size: NA
CDR3 length: 14
D gene: NA
V gene: TRBV3-1
J gene: TRBJ2-7

CDR3 protein: CASSPLTAYTGELFF
CDR3 DNA: TGTGCCAGCAGCCCCCTAACGGCCTACACCGGGGAGCTGTTTTTT
clone size: NA
CDR3 length: 15
D gene: NA
V gene: TRBV6-1
J gene: TRBJ2-2

CDR3 protein: CASTPQDPLGEQYF
CDR3 DNA: TGTGCCAGCACCCCACAGGACCCCTTAGGGGAGCAGTACTTC
clone size: NA
CDR3 length: 14
D gene: NA
V gene: TRBV12-3/TRBV12-4
J gene: TRBJ2-7

CDR3 protein: CATSDLSGNTIYF
CDR3 DNA: TGTGCCACCAGTGATTTGTCTGGAAACACCATATATTTT
clone size: NA
CDR3 length: 13
D gene: NA
V gene: TRBV24-1
J gene: TRBJ1-3

CDR3 protein: CASSYAGTEPYNEQFF
CDR3 DNA: TGTGCCAGCAGCTATGCCGGGACTGAACCCTACAATGAGCAGTTCTTC
clone size: NA
CDR3 length: 16
D gene: NA
V gene: TRBV13
J gene: TRBJ2-1

CDR3 protein: CSAIATGVGETQYF
CDR3 DNA: TGCAGTGCTATCGCGACGGGGGTCGGAGAGACCCAGTACTTC
clone size: few
CDR3 length: 14
D gene: NA
V gene: TRBV20-1
J gene: TRBJ2-5

CDR3 protein: CASSPEPGQGNSNYGYTF
CDR3 DNA: TGTGCCAGCAGCCCCGAGCCTGGACAGGGCAATTCTAACTATGGCTACACCTTC
clone size: few
CDR3 length: 18
D gene: TRBD1
V gene: TRBV4-2
J gene: TRBJ1-2

CDR3 protein: CASSPGARAEAFF
CDR3 DNA: TGCGCCAGCAGCCCAGGGGCGAGGGCTGAAGCTTTCTTT
clone size: NA
CDR3 length: 13
D gene: NA
V gene: TRBV5-1
J gene: TRBJ1-1

CDR3 protein: CASSSERNMNTEAFF
CDR3 DNA: TGTGCCAGCAGCTCAGAAAGGAATATGAACACTGAAGCTTTCTTT
clone size: NA
CDR3 length: 15
D gene: NA
V gene: TRBV7-6
J gene: TRBJ1-1

CDR3 protein: CASSYDGTWQPQHF
CDR3 DNA: TGTGCCAGCAGCTATGACGGGACTTGGCAGCCCCAGCATTTT
clone size: NA
CDR3 length: 14
D gene: NA
V gene: TRBV5-5
J gene: TRBJ1-5

CDR3 protein: CASGPDRGGSPLHF
CDR3 DNA: TGTGCCAGCGGCCCGGACAGGGGGGGTTCACCCCTCCACTTT
clone size: few
CDR3 length: 14
D gene: TRBD1
V gene: TRBV12-3/TRBV12-4
J gene: TRBJ1-6

CDR3 protein: CASSARDSTNYGYTF
CDR3 DNA: TGCGCCAGCAGCGCCCGGGACAGCACTAACTATGGCTACACCTTC
clone size: NA
CDR3 length: 15
D gene: TRBD1
V gene: TRBV5-1
J gene: TRBJ1-2